Presented here are 27 T cell receptor beta chains from one specimen sequenced in a study of vaccination and CD4 T cells after COVID-19. These TCRs' antigens remain unknown. Noted treatment: approximately 10-day PBMC culture with coronavirus spike peptide pools or control peptides (ViraFEST assay). Sequencing of cultured CD4+ T cell DNA used the Oncomine TCR Beta short-read assay. TCRdb reprocessed the PCR reads via MiXCR and lists one record per CDR3 protein. The repertoire holds fewer than 20,000 distinct CDR3 sequences, with about half as singletons. Source: CD4+ T cells from blood, cultured in vitro, taken before SARS-CoV-2 vaccination. These receptors were taken from a human donor who had recovered from COVID-19.

The genes are TRBV18 and TRBJ1-1; D perhaps matches TRBD1 (5 bases). Germline-derived CDR1 and CDR2 are KGHSH and LQKENI. This CDR3 is built from 13 residues. Trimming left V 0 bases short and J 4 bases short, with 6 bases between. The CDR3: CASSPPGVTEAFF. CDR3 coding DNA: TGTGCCAGCTCACCACCGGGGGTCACTGAAGCTTTCTTT.

This clonotype was seen just once. This rearrangement joins TRBV4-1 to TRBJ2-1; 7 bases are a match to TRBD2. The CDR3 is made up of 17 amino acids. Unmatched junction bases numbered 14, after V lost 2 bases and J lost 7 bases. The V gene's germline CDR1 is MGHRA and CDR2 YSYEKL. Here the CDR3 reads CASSQHLAAAGGNEQFF. CDR3 DNA sequence: TGCGCCAGCAGCCAACACTTAGCGGCCGCCGGGGGGAATGAGCAGTTCTTC.

V gene TRBV15 combines with J gene TRBJ2-2; 8 bases match TRBD1. The CDR3 consists of 15 residues. Germline loops: CDR1 LNHNV, CDR2 YYDKDF (reference sequence). Unmatched junction bases numbered 7, after V lost 5 bases and J lost 5 bases. The CDR3 region is CATSRTDRATGELFF. The CDR3 DNA sequence: TGTGCCACCAGCCGAACGGACAGGGCTACCGGGGAGCTGTTTTTT.

This chain joins TRBV15 and TRBJ2-7; 9 bases align to TRBD1. There are 15 residues in the CDR3. The J segment lost 3 bases and the V segment lost 1 base, leaving 4 bases of the junction unmatched. Germline V gene lookup returns CDR1 LNHNV and CDR2 YYDKDF (reference sequence). The CDR3 DNA reads as TGTGCCACCAGCAGAGGGGCGGGACAGGGCTACGAGCAGTACTTC. It translates to CATSRGAGQGYEQYF.

This chain uses TRBV20-1 with TRBJ2-5; D unclear. Germline CDR1 is DFQATT and CDR2 is SNEGSKA (reference sequence). The length of the CDR3 is 11 residues. V was cut by 0 bases and J by 5 bases, with 4 bases left in between. For the CDR3, the DNA is TGCAGTGCTAGAGATTACGAGACCCAGTACTTC. Translation: CSARDYETQYF.

This clonotype came up a few times. The V and J genes are TRBV7-9 and TRBJ1-6; D may be TRBD1 (5 bases). This CDR3 contains 14 residues. V dropped 4 bases and J dropped 6 bases, with 10 bases sitting between them. Per the germline V gene, CDR1 is SEHNR and CDR2 is FQNEAQ (reference sequence). CDR3 in DNA: TGTGCCAGCAGCTCTCAGGGTAGTAATTCACCCCTCCACTTT. Translated, it gives CASSSQGSNSPLHF.

The J gene is TRBJ2-3, the V gene TRBV2; TRBD2 matches at 10 bases. The CDR3 runs to 13 residues. Losses at the gene ends were 8 bases for V and 8 bases for J; bases not matched to a gene: 7. In germline, CDR1 is SNHLY, CDR2 FYNNEI. CDR3 amino acids: CASSSGRAGTQYF. The CDR3 DNA is TGTGCCAGCTCAAGCGGGAGGGCGGGTACGCAGTATTTT.

V and J are TRBV7-6 and TRBJ2-1; D may be TRBD1 (5 bases). Trimming cost V 5 bases and J 0 bases, with 17 bases left between them. CDR1 is SGHVS and CDR2 is FNYEAQ in the germline V gene. The CDR3 is 17 amino acids. CDR3 nucleotides: TGTGCCAGCAGCATCCTCAGGGAACGAGGCTCCTACAATGAGCAGTTCTTC. Residues: CASSILRERGSYNEQFF.

V and J are TRBV30 and TRBJ1-2, with D hard to call. This CDR3 region has 13 residues. Germline CDR1 reads GTSNPN; CDR2 reads SVGIG (reference sequence). V was clipped by 0 bases and J by 3 bases, with 8 bases between them. CDR3 sequence: CAWSVTGYYGYTF. The CDR3 nucleotides read TGTGCCTGGAGTGTAACGGGGTACTATGGCTACACCTTC.

The CDR3 reads CASSGTGDANTGELFF. In DNA form, the CDR3 reads TGTGCCAGCAGTGGGACAGGGGACGCGAACACCGGGGAGCTGTTTTTT. This chain connects TRBV6-1 to TRBJ2-2, with 9 bases lining up with TRBD1. V was pared by 4 bases and J by 0 bases, with 3 bases of the junction left unmatched. The CDR3 has 16 amino acids. Per the germline V gene, CDR1 is MNHNS and CDR2 is SASEGT.

This clonotype was detected only a few times. The chain combines TRBV6-1 with TRBJ2-3; D possibly corresponds to TRBD2 (6 bases). The CDR3 is 18 amino acids. Trimming removed 6 bases at V and 1 base at J, with 23 bases between. The germline V gene encodes CDR1 MNHNS and CDR2 SASEGT. The CDR3 region has the DNA TGTGCCAGCAGCACCATCGAAGGCGGGGTTGGTGGCACAGATACGCAGTATTTT. Translating it yields CASSTIEGGVGGTDTQYF.

The rearrangement joins TRBV5-4 to TRBJ1-2; D call uncertain. In germline, CDR1 is SGHNT, CDR2 YYREEE (reference sequence). There are 15 residues in the CDR3. Trimming shortened V by 1 base and J by 10 bases, and 20 bases separated the two germline ends. In nucleotides, the CDR3 is TGTGCCAGCAGCTTGTCCGGCTCGCTCAGGCTCTTCTACACCTTC. Amino acids: CASSLSGSLRLFYTF.

The chain uses TRBV4-2 and TRBJ2-7; D unclear. The CDR3 extends over 15 amino acids. CDR1 and CDR2 from the germline V gene are LGHNA and YNFKEQ. With 1 base removed from V and 7 bases from J, the gap between germline ends came to 17 bases. CDR3 in amino acids: CASSQVGGGASEQYF. CDR3 nucleotides: TGTGCCAGCAGCCAAGTGGGTGGTGGCGCGTCTGAGCAGTACTTC.

The table lists this clonotype with a few counts. V usage is TRBV28 and J usage is TRBJ1-5; possibly TRBD1 for D (5 bases). This CDR3 is built from 14 residues. Germline V CDR1 and CDR2: MDHEN, SYDVKM. V lost 6 bases and J 6 bases, leaving 15 bases between the germline ends. CDR3: CASSLGGSGQPQHF. DNA for the CDR3: TGTGCCAGCAGCCTGGGGGGATCCGGTCAGCCCCAGCATTTT.

This clonotype was detected a few times. This chain uses TRBV6-5 with TRBJ1-1, with D uncertain. Germline CDR1 and CDR2: MNHEY and SVGAGI. The CDR3 length is 18 residues. Trimming cost V 2 bases and J 1 base, with 20 bases left between them. The CDR3 region has the DNA TGTGCCAGCAGTTACCTATACGGTCTTATGGGGAGGAACACTGAAGCTTTCTTT. Amino acids: CASSYLYGLMGRNTEAFF.

This chain uses TRBV28 with TRBJ2-7; the D gene is possibly TRBD1 (6 bases). CDR1 and CDR2 (germline): MDHEN, SYDVKM. This CDR3 is built from 15 residues. Trimming stripped 5 bases from V and 2 bases from J, with 16 bases between. The CDR3 loop is CASSKLDRYAYEQYF. For the CDR3, the DNA is TGTGCCAGCAGTAAATTAGACAGGTACGCCTACGAGCAGTACTTC.

The chain is built from TRBV15 and TRBJ2-2; perhaps TRBD1 as D (5 bases). Germline-derived CDR1 and CDR2 are LNHNV and YYDKDF (reference sequence). The V end was cut by 0 bases, the J end by 6 bases, with 17 bases between. This CDR3 spans 17 amino acids. This CDR3 reads CATSRDLRVSWSGELFF. The CDR3 nucleotides read TGTGCCACCAGCAGAGACCTCAGGGTTTCGTGGTCCGGGGAGCTGTTTTTT.

The J gene is TRBJ2-3, the V gene TRBV27; 8 nucleotides align to TRBD1. The CDR3 totals 20 residues. Germline CDR1 MNHEY, CDR2 SMNVEV (reference sequence). Trimming removed 5 bases from V and 2 bases from J; junction bases left unmatched: 21. The CDR3 bases are TGTGCCAGCAGTCCCCCTTCCCGCTACCGGACAGGGACCTACACAGATACGCAGTATTTT. Protein: CASSPPSRYRTGTYTDTQYF.

In this sample, this clonotype turned up a few times. This sequence joins TRBV6-2 or TRBV6-3 and TRBJ1-3; no definite D call. Germline CDR1 and CDR2: MNHEY and SVGEGT. The V end was cut by 2 bases, the J end by 4 bases, with 9 bases between. The CDR3 length is 14 residues. The CDR3 DNA follows: TGTGCCAGCAGTTACGGCAAAGGCGGAAACACCATATATTTT. This encodes CASSYGKGGNTIYF.

The rearrangement links TRBV2 to TRBJ2-1, with D unresolved. The germline V and J ends were trimmed by 10 bases and 2 bases, with 12 bases remaining between them. This CDR3 has 13 residues. Looked up from germline, CDR1 is SNHLY and CDR2 is FYNNEI. Here the CDR3 reads CATTLRTYNEQFF. In DNA, the CDR3 is TGTGCCACCACCCTAAGGACCTACAATGAGCAGTTCTTC.

The CDR3 is CSARERGTYGEQYF. In DNA, the CDR3 is TGCAGTGCTAGAGAAAGAGGAACCTACGGCGAGCAGTACTTC. This chain uses TRBV20-1 with TRBJ2-7; D unresolved. CDR1 DFQATT and CDR2 SNEGSKA come from the germline V gene (reference sequence). The CDR3 is 14 amino acids. V lost 0 bases to trimming and J lost 6 bases, with 15 bases between them.

The V gene is TRBV7-2, the J gene TRBJ2-3; no clear D gene. Germline V gene lookup returns CDR1 SGHTA and CDR2 FQGNSA. CDR3 size: 13 residues. Between the trimmed V and J ends, which lost 3 bases and 0 bases, there was a span of 4 bases. CDR3 in amino acids: CASSLSSTDTQYF. The CDR3, as DNA: TGTGCCAGCAGCTTGTCGAGCACAGATACGCAGTATTTT.

This clonotype was detected a few times. The chain combines TRBV28 with TRBJ1-2; tentatively, D is TRBD1 (5 bases). Trimming left V 3 bases short and J 4 bases short, with 9 bases between. CDR3 length: 13 amino acids. Germline V CDR1 and CDR2: MDHEN, SYDVKM. The CDR3 sequence: CASSFRGSYGYTF. The CDR3 nucleotides are TGTGCCAGCAGTTTCCGGGGGTCCTATGGCTACACCTTC.

The chain joins TRBV28 to TRBJ1-2; 7 bases are shared with TRBD1. The CDR3 is made up of 15 amino acids. V was pared by 6 bases and J by 2 bases, with 9 bases of the junction left unmatched. Germline CDR1 and CDR2: MDHEN and SYDVKM. In DNA form, the CDR3 reads TGTGCCAGCAGATCTAGACCGGGACAGAACTATGGCTACACCTTC. Protein: CASRSRPGQNYGYTF.

The chain recombines TRBV5-1 with TRBJ2-5; 9 bases are shared with TRBD2. This CDR3 comprises 15 residues. Germline CDR1 SGHRS, CDR2 YFSETQ. Trimming took 4 bases from V and 1 from J; bases not matched to a gene: 5. In DNA, the CDR3 is TGCGCCAGCAGCGAGGTAGCGGGAGCCCAAGAGACCCAGTACTTC. Residues: CASSEVAGAQETQYF.

The chain has TRBV28 and TRBJ1-4, with D uncertain. The germline V gene has CDR1 MDHEN and CDR2 SYDVKM. CDR3 length equals 12 residues. Trimming stripped 5 bases from V and 5 bases from J, with 6 bases between. The CDR3 loop is CASSLGNEKLFF. CDR3 DNA: TGTGCCAGCAGTCTAGGGAATGAAAAACTGTTTTTT. Supplemented by reference TRBV28 and TRBJ1-4, the full variable domain reads DVKVTQSSRYLVKRTGEKVFLECVQDMDHENMFWYRQDPGLGLRLIYFSYDVKMKEKGDIPEGYSVSREKKERFSLILESASTNQTSMYLCASSLGNEKLFFGSGTQLSVL.

The DNA for the CDR3 is TGTGCCAGCAGCTCCTTGAAGACAGGGTATGGCACTGAAGCTTTCTTT. Translation: CASSSLKTGYGTEAFF. The rearrangement uses TRBV5-4 and TRBJ1-1, with 7 bases identical to TRBD1. The germline V gene encodes CDR1 SGHNT and CDR2 YYREEE (reference sequence). The J segment lost 4 bases and the V segment lost 3 bases, leaving 12 bases of the junction unmatched. This CDR3 has 16 residues. The full variable domain, with the rest looked up from reference TRBV5-4 and TRBJ1-1, is ETGVTQSPTHLIKTRGQQVTLRCSSQSGHNTVSWYQQALGQGPQFIFQYYREEENGRGNFPPRFSGLQFPNYSSELNVNALELDDSALYLCASSSLKTGYGTEAFFGQGTRLTVV.